This entry describes one T cell receptor beta chain. Its matching antigen is unknown. This specimen comes from a study of cytomegalovirus exposure and HLA in healthy donors. Overall study findings and caveats: The majority of TCR sequences were rare, yet some public TCRs appeared in many donors.

The PCR used 60 Vbeta and 13 Jbeta primers. Libraries were prepared by immunoSEQ multiplex PCR; TCRdb keeps only in-frame clonotypes and omits some of them. The sample includes around 170,000 clones, around 81% of them seen just once. V lost 3 bases, J lost 7 bases, and 14 bases stayed unmatched. The CDR3 is 18 residues long. Germline assignment: CDR1 LGHNA and CDR2 YSLEER. The TCR was taken from a man aged 35 to 55 in good health and CMV-seronegative. The chain employs TRBV4-3 and TRBJ1-4, with 10 nucleotides matching TRBD1. Sequencing used PBMCs. CDR3 sequence reads: CASSHLITGTGESEKLFF. CDR3 sequence (DNA): TGCGCCAGCAGCCACCTGATCACTGGGACAGGGGAGAGTGAAAAACTGTTTTTT.